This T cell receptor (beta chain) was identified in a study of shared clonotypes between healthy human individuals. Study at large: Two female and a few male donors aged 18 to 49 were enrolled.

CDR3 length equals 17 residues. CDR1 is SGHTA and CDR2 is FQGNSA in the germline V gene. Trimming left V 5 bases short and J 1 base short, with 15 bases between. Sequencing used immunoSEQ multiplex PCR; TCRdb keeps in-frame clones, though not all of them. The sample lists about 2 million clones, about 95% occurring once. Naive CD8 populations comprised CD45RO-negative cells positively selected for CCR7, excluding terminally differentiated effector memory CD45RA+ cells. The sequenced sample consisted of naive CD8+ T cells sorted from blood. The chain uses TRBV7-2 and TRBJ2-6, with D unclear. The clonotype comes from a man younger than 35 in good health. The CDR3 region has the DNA TGTGCCAGCAGCCTAACCTACGACCCTTCTGGGGCCAACGTCCTGACTTTC. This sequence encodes CASSLTYDPSGANVLTF.